In this sample, the clone carrying this T cell receptor (beta chain) turned up a few times. Its antigen is currently unknown. This sample is part of a study of human T cells and chemical hapten exposure. Study information: DPC at 0.01% went onto the upper back in patch tests, read at 6 days.

TCRdb re-called the RACE reads with MiXCR, one entry per CDR3 protein. Here the sample spans some 340,000 distinct CDR3 sequences, under 9% being singletons. Described time point: patch test 1, 2 weeks after DPC sensitization. As for treatment: therapeutic diphenylcyclopropenone sensitization with weekly scalp DPC. Participating donors were patients with alopecia, aged 18 to 70 years, considered appropriate candidates for DPC. The study's findings and limits: Expanded TCRs were compared with controls, and the expanded TCRs formed significantly more large CDR3 similarity clusters.

The sample in question was whole blood, obtained in connection with sensitization to the hapten diphenylcyclopropenone (DPC). This TCR was sampled from a woman aged 18-35 years with alopecia areata. Some clones in this sample may be carry-over from other donors' samples.

The CDR3 is CASSFGVLYGYTF. In DNA, the CDR3 is TGTGCCAGCAGCTTCGGCGTTTTATATGGCTACACCTTC. The chain joins TRBV12-3 or TRBV12-4 to TRBJ1-2; D is undetermined. CDR3 length equals 13 residues. Trimming took off 6 bases at V and 5 bases at J, with 13 bases between the two ends.